This T cell receptor beta chain stems from a study of synovial regulatory T cells in juvenile arthritis. Study background: Treatments: a few naive, about 6 methotrexate, one methotrexate plus infliximab, one unknown. Study-wide findings and caveats: TCR diversity was lower in inflammation-associated blood Treg cells than in other blood Treg cells. iaTreg TCR repertoires were largely private across patients and partially overlapped synovial Teff and blood CPL.

Comment on this clone: Its antigen remains unidentified.

Eleven-patient cohort: 11 active juvenile idiopathic arthritis patients, 3 polyarticular, 8 oligoarticular. Repertoires were generated with immunoSEQ multiplex PCR, while TCRdb's copy carries only in-frame clones and drops some. With thousands of clones in the sample, the ten largest clones hold around 0.6%. Germline values: CDR1 MDHEN, CDR2 SYDVKM. The CDR3 covers 12 residues. No coding sequence is recorded. Specimen: Treg cells from blood. Indicated subset: remaining (HLA-DR-negative) circulating blood Treg cells. This rearrangement joins TRBV28 to TRBJ2-2. The receptor comes from a donor aged 2-29 years with juvenile idiopathic arthritis. The CDR3 spells CASRPGAGELFF.